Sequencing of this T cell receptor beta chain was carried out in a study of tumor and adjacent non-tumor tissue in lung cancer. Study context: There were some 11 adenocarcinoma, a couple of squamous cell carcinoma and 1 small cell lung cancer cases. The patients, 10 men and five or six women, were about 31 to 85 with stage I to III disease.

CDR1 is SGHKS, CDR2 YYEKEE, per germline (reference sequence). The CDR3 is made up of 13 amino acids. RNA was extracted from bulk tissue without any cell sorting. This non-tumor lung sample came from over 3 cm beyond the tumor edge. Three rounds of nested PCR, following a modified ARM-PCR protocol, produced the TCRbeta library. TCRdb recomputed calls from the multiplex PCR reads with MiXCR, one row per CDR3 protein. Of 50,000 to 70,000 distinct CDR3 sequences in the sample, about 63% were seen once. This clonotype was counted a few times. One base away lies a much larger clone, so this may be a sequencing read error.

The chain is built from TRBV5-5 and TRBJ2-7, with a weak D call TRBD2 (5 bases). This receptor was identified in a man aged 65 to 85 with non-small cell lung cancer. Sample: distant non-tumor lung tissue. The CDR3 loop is CAISFRVGDEQYF. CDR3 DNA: TGTGCCATCAGCTTTAGGGTGGGAGACGAGCAGTACTTC.